This entry features one T cell receptor (beta chain) sequence. This clonotype occurred many times. Which antigen it targets is not known. Base qualities are not provided; no much larger clone lies one nucleotide away. These data are taken from a study of T cells after yellow fever vaccination (dated by TCRdb to 2018 to 2020). For the wider study: The SMART-Seq v4 Ultra Low Input RNA kit was used to prepare libraries from fractions with low cell numbers. To follow T-cell clones before and after primary and booster YFV17D yellow fever vaccination, bulk TCR alpha and beta repertoires were sequenced over time. The cohort comprised two healthy male donors, one aged 18 to 29 and one aged 30 to 39 years. Blood was collected at multiple timepoints before and after primary and secondary immunization, and bulk PBMC replicates and cell subsets were isolated. The paper's findings and limits, for the study overall: FACS-sorted repertoires could contain abundant contaminating clonotypes from the bulk population, so computational filtering was required. Because only a couple of donors were included in the study, the extent to which the findings can be generalized is limited. Compared with the primary T-cell response, the secondary T-cell response was faster but weaker, reaching its peak on day 5 rather than on day 15. After the booster, most of the clones that had expanded following primary vaccination were detected again (96% of CD4 and around 90% of CD8), which suggests that memory was broadly maintained. A small share of clonotypes occurred in both CD4 and CD8 compartments, likely arising from convergent recombination.

TCR cDNA was made using 5'RACE template switching, a step that added a universal primer site and unique molecular identifiers. Priming for cDNA synthesis came from both the TCR alpha and TCR beta constant segments. Library amplification involved two PCR steps, and the second step added sample barcodes and sequencing adapters. Sequencing of libraries was performed on Illumina HiSeq 2500 (2x100 bp) or NovaSeq (2x150 bp). The study's own analysis went as follows. MIGEC handled demultiplexing of reads and collapsing into UMI consensus sequences, while MiXCR performed V(D)J alignment. Vaccine-responding clonotypes were identified with edgeR using replicate PBMC samples, with FDR below 0.01 and a log2 fold change above 5 up to day 15 being required. CD4 or CD8 identity was assigned to each bulk clonotype according to whether the clonotype was present at higher abundance in the sequenced CD4 repertoire or the sequenced CD8 repertoire. Starting from the raw public reads, TCRdb applied fastp trimming at Q25, assembled clones with MiXCR and retained in-frame beta chains. Rows with a matching CDR3 protein are joined into one entry that keeps the most common DNA and genes. TCRdb's processing, not the authors', yielded these V and J calls. For this sample the table gives under 300,000 distinct CDR3 sequences, of which roughly 6.8% were detected only once. Roughly 1% of the sample is taken by the ten largest.

The label giving this sample's treatment or condition can be read as: live attenuated yellow fever vaccine strain. PBMCs were isolated from peripheral blood using a standard Ficoll-Paque protocol. CD4 and CD8 T-cell fractions were isolated with Dynabeads CD4 and CD8 positive selection kits. TriZol was used to extract RNA from bulk PBMCs, from CD4 and CD8 fractions, and from dextramer-positive and dextramer-negative fractions. The V and J ends are trimmed by 6 bases and 2 bases, leaving 19 bases between them. The germline V gene (reference sequence) gives CDR1 as DFQATT and CDR2 as SNEGSKA. The CDR3 measures 15 amino acids from cysteine to phenylalanine. CDR3 DNA only is kept here, 45 bases in frame from base 1.

The chain links TRBV20-1 with TRBJ1-2; D gene: possibly TRBD1, on 5 matching bases. This clonotype originated in a young man who received the YFV17D yellow fever vaccine. The sample here was CD4+ T cells sorted from PBMCs, taken on the day of the yellow fever booster vaccination. In nucleotides, the sequence is TGCAGTGCCGGACTGGGGACTAAACGCAACTATGGCTACACCTTC. Its product reads: CSAGLGTKRNYGYTF.